Detailed here is one TCR beta chain. Original data processing: Counts of nucleated cells, estimated from reference gene primer amplification, were obtained. The data were produced by immunoSEQ multiplex PCR, yet TCRdb's version contains in-frame clones alone and is incomplete. The D gene and trimming were derived from the DNA, and the V and J assignments and clone size from that table. Of 300,000 or so clones detected, about 88% appear once; the ten largest clones hold 1.3%. This sample was included in a study of blood T cell repertoires in COVID-19. Turning to the study itself: Both acute and convalescent COVID-19 samples were obtained from the United States, Italy and Spain. T cells, B-cell-depleted T cells, or PBMCs supplied cDNA or gDNA.

The CDR3 covers 15 residues. V was pared by 0 bases and J by 5 bases, with 13 bases between. The germline V gene has CDR1 ENHRY and CDR2 SYGVKD. Sequencing was carried out using peripheral blood. This receptor was obtained from a man in his 70s with acute or convalescent COVID-19. The rearrangement links TRBV10-3 to TRBJ2-5; weak D call: TRBD2 (7 bases). The CDR3 loop is CAISESGGLGETQYF. In nucleotides, the CDR3 is TGTGCCATCAGTGAGTCCGGGGGGCTTGGGGAGACCCAGTACTTC.